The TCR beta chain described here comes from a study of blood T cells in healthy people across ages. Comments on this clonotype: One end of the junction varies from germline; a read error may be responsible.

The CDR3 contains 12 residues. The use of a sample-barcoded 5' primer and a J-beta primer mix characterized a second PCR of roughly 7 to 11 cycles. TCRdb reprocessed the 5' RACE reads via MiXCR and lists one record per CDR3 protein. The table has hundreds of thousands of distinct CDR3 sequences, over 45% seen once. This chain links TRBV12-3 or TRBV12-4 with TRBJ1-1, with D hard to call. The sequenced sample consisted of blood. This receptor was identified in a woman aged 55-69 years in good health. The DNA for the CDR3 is TGTGTCAGCAGTTCTGGAGGGCGCAGGGCTTTCTTT. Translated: CVSSSGGRRAFF.